This T cell receptor (beta chain) was documented in a study of cytomegalovirus exposure and HLA in healthy donors. Study observations and caveats: V- and J-gene trimming in TCR beta was tied to a missense DCLRE1C variant by an analysis performed later.

The CDR3 runs 15 residues. Germline V CDR1 and CDR2: SEHNR, FQNEAQ (reference sequence). Trimming removed 2 bases at V and 6 bases at J, with 14 bases between. As to this clone: Its antigen remains unknown.

A multiplex PCR was run with 60 Vbeta primers and 13 Jbeta primers. Original analysis: An analysis performed later counted 70 million to 90 million unique TCR beta chains (around 11 million of them shared). Only in-frame clones appear in the TCRdb table, and some are missing; sequencing was by immunoSEQ multiplex PCR. For V, J and clone size, that table is used; D and trimming come from the DNA. This sample carries about 160,000 clones, 60% to 85% of them seen once, and the ten largest clones take just over 3%. The sequence was obtained from a woman between 35 and 50 years old in good health and CMV-seronegative. Sequenced material: PBMCs. The chain couples TRBV7-9 to TRBJ2-1; a possible D gene is TRBD1 (6 bases). CDR3 DNA sequence: TGTGCCAGCAGCTTACAGGGGTACTTTTCCAATGAGCAGTTCTTC. Protein: CASSLQGYFSNEQFF.